Included here is one T cell receptor beta chain sequence, with context. Antigen specificity is unknown. Diagnosis of hyperthyroidism was new in patients aged 18 to 65, and its duration was under 2 months. Fresh peripheral blood, more than 8 ml of it, supplied the PBMCs. RNA transcripts were the template for amplifying TCR beta CDR3 regions. The HTBI primer set was used in a first-round RT-PCR of the TCR CDR3. TCRdb fed the multiplex PCR reads into MiXCR, producing one record per CDR3 protein. The top ten clones hold over 15% of a sample with around 520,000 distinct CDR3 sequences, approximately 15% of them seen once. The data were taken from a study of T cells in Graves' hyperthyroidism and ophthalmopathy. Broader study findings: Blood also held most thyroid clonotypes expanded beyond 0.001. From stable hyperthyroidism, ophthalmopathy was separated by a 13 V-J model.

The junction had 10 bases not matched to a gene; V was cut back by 8 bases and J by 6 bases. The CDR3 runs 13 residues. Per germline, CDR1 SQVTM and CDR2 ANQGSEA. This clonotype was obtained from a woman under 30 with Graves' hyperthyroidism. The J gene is TRBJ2-1, the V gene TRBV29-1; TRBD1 aligns across 7 bases. The sequenced material came from blood. CDR3 protein: CSPRQGLGNEQFF. CDR3 in DNA: TGCAGCCCGCGACAGGGATTGGGCAATGAGCAGTTCTTC.